Listed here are 3 T cell receptor beta chains from one sample, sequenced in a study of CD8+ T cells in alopecia areata (dated by TCRdb to 2016 to 2018). Library preparation was by the immunoSEQ multiplex PCR assay. To provide template for TCR sequencing, every sample had RNA extracted and reverse transcribed into cDNA. TCRdb's version of the immuneACCESS table is confined to in-frame rearrangements and falls short of the full clone set. An unresolved V gene accounts for under half of the shortfall where checked; the remainder is of unknown origin. Here the sample has a few hundred thousand clones; roughly two fifths occur a single time. Roughly 0.5% of the sample belongs to the ten largest clones. This sample's treatment or condition label indicates: oral pan-JAK inhibitor, 5-10 mg twice daily. Specimen: CD4+ T cells sorted from blood, collected around week 31, from a patient treated with tofacitinib. The source is a human donor with alopecia areata.

The genes are TRBV27 and TRBJ1-2; possible D gene TRBD1, 6 bases. Trimming left V 8 bases short and J 4 bases short, with 11 bases between. CDR1 and CDR2 (germline): MNHEY, SMNVEV (reference sequence). CDR3 length: 12 amino acids. This CDR3 reads CASATGSYGYTF. In nucleotides, the CDR3 is TGTGCCAGCGCTACAGGGTCCTATGGCTACACCTTC.

This clone was detected a few times. This chain connects TRBV9 to TRBJ2-2; no reliable D call. This CDR3 is 16 amino acids long. V lost 0 bases, J lost 5 bases, and 14 bases lay in between. Germline CDR1 and CDR2: SGDLS and YYNGEE. CDR3 DNA sequence: TGTGCCAGCAGCGTAGCGGCCCCTATAATGACCGGGGAGCTGTTTTTT. The encoded protein is CASSVAAPIMTGELFF.

This clone was seen only a few times. The chain joins TRBV7-3 to TRBJ2-7, with a tentative D call TRBD1 (6 bases). CDR1 SGHTA and CDR2 FQGTGA come from the germline V gene. The V end lost 5 bases, the J end lost 4 bases, and 18 bases lay between the germline ends. The CDR3 loop spans 15 amino acids. In nucleotides, the CDR3 is TGTGCCAGCAGCCCACAACCCGGACAGCAATACGAGCAGTACTTC. Its protein product is CASSPQPGQQYEQYF.